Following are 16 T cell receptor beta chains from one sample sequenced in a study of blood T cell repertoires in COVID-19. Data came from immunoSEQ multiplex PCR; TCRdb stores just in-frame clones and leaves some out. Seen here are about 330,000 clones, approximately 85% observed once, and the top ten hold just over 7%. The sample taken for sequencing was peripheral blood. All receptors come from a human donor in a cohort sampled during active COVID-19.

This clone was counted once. The CDR3 reads CASSVRWNTGELFF. The CDR3 DNA is TGTGCCAGCAGCGTTAGATGGAACACCGGGGAGCTGTTTTTT. This sequence joins TRBV9 and TRBJ2-2; D gene ambiguous. CDR1 is SGDLS, CDR2 YYNGEE, per germline. The V and J ends lost 2 bases and 1 base respectively, with 6 bases between them. The CDR3 consists of 14 residues.

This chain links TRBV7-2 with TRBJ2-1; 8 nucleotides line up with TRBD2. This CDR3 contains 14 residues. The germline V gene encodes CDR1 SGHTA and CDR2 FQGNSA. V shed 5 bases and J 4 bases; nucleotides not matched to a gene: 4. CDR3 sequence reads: CASSRGGTYNEQFF. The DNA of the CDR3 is TGTGCCAGCAGCCGCGGGGGGACTTACAATGAGCAGTTCTTC.

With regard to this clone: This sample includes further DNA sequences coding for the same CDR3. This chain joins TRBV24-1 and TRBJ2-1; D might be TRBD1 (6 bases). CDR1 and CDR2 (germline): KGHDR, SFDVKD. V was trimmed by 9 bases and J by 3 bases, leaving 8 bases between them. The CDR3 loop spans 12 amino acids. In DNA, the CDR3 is TGTGCCACCTCCAGGGGCTACAATGAGCAGTTCTTC. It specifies CATSRGYNEQFF.

CDR3 sequence: CASSLTGRNSPLHF. The CDR3 DNA sequence: TGTGCCAGCAGCTTGACAGGGCGCAATTCACCCCTCCACTTT. The J gene is TRBJ1-6, the V gene TRBV7-3, with 7 bases that match TRBD1. Germline V gene lookup returns CDR1 SGHTA and CDR2 FQGTGA. There are 14 residues in the CDR3. With V trimmed by 3 bases and J by 7 bases, 3 bases remained unmatched.

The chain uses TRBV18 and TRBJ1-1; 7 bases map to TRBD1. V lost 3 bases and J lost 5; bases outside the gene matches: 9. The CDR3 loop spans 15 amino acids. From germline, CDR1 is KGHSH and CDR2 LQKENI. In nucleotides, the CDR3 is TGTGCCAGCTCACCGAGCCCAGGGGGAGGTACTGAAGCTTTCTTT. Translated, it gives CASSPSPGGGTEAFF.

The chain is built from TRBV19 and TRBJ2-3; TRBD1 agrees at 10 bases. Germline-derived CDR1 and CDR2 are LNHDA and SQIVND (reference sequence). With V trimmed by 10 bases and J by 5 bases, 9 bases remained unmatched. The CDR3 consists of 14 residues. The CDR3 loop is CATSPTGGVDTQYF. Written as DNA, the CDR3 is TGTGCCACCAGCCCGACAGGGGGCGTAGATACGCAGTATTTT. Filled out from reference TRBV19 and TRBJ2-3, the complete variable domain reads DGGITQSPKYLFRKEGQNVTLSCEQNLNHDAMYWYRQDPGQGLRLIYYSQIVNDFQKGDIAEGYSVSREKKESFPLTVTSAQKNPTAFYLCATSPTGGVDTQYFGPGTRLTVL.

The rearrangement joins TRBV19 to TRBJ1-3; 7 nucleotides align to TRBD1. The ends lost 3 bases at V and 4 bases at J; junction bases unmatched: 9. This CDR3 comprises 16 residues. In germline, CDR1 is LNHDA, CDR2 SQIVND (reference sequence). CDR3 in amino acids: CASSMSEGALGNTIYF. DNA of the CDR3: TGTGCCAGTAGTATGAGCGAGGGGGCTCTCGGAAACACCATATATTTT.

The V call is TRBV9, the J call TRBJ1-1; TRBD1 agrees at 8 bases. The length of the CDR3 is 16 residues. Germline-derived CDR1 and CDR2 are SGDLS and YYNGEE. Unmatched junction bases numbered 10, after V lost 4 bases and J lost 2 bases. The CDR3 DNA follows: TGTGCCAGCAGCAAAGGAACGACAGGGGATAACACTGAAGCTTTCTTT. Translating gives CASSKGTTGDNTEAFF.

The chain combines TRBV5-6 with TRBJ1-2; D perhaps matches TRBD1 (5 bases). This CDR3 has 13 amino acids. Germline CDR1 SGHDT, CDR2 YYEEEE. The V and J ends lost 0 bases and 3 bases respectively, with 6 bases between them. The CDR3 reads CASSLVGDYGYTF. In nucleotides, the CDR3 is TGTGCCAGCAGCTTGGTAGGGGACTATGGCTACACCTTC.

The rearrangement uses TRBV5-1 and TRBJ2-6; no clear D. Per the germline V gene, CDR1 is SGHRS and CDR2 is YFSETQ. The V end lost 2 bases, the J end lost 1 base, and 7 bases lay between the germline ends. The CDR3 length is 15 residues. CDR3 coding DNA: TGCGCCAGCAGCTTAATAGCATCTGGGGCCAACGTCCTGACTTTC. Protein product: CASSLIASGANVLTF.

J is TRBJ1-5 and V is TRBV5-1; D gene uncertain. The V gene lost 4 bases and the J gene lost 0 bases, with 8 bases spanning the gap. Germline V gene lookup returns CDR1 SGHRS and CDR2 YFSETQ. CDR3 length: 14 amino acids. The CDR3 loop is CASSPGGSNQPQHF. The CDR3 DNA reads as TGCGCCAGCAGCCCGGGAGGTAGCAATCAGCCCCAGCATTTT.

CDR3 protein: CATSDSGQGAHGYTF. CDR3 sequence (DNA): TGTGCCACCAGTGATTCGGGACAGGGGGCACATGGCTACACCTTC. The rearrangement joins TRBV24-1 to TRBJ1-2, with 12 bases fitting TRBD1. The CDR3 has 15 residues. Germline V gene data show CDR1 as KGHDR and CDR2 as SFDVKD. Trimming cost V 2 bases and J 6 bases; bases outside gene matches: 3.

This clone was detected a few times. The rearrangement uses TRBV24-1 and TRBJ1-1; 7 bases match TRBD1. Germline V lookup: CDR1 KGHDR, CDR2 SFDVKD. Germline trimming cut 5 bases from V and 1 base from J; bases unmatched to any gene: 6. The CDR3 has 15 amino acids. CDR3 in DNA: TGTGCCACCAGTGGATCGGGACAGAAGAACACTGAAGCTTTCTTT. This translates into CATSGSGQKNTEAFF.

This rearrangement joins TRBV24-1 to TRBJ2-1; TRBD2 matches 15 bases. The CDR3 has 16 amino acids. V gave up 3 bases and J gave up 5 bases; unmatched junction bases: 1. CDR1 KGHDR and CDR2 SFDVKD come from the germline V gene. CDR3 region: CATSDRTSGGDNEQFF. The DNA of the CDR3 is TGTGCCACCAGTGATCGGACTAGCGGGGGGGACAATGAGCAGTTCTTC.

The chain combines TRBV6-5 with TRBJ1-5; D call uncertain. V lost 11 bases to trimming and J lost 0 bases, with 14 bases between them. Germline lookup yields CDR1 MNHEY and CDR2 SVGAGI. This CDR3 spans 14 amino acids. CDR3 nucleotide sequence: TGTGCCTCTCGAGGGAGGAGTAGCAATCAGCCCCAGCATTTT. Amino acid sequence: CASRGRSSNQPQHF.

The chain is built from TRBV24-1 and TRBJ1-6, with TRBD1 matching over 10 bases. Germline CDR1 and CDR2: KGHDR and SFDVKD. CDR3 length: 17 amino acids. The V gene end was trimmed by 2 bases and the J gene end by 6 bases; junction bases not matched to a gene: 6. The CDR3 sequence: CATSDSRTGGLNSPLHF. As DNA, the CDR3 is TGTGCCACCAGTGATTCCCGGACAGGGGGGCTTAATTCACCCCTCCACTTT.